The 5 T cell receptor beta chains presented below share a single source sample, sequenced in a study of cytomegalovirus exposure and HLA in healthy donors. Amplification used 60 Vbeta primers and 13 Jbeta primers. Some clones are missing from TCRdb's copy, which holds only in-frame ones; the method was immunoSEQ multiplex PCR. The repertoire holds under 200,000 clones, with over 70% as singletons. The sequencing input was PBMCs. Receptor source: a male donor in good health and CMV-seropositive.

The V and J genes are TRBV11-2 and TRBJ2-2; 9 bases line up with TRBD1. This CDR3 has 16 residues. Trimming removed 3 bases from V and 5 bases from J; junction bases left unmatched: 7. Germline V gives CDR1 SGHAT, CDR2 FQNNGV. Here the CDR3 DNA reads TGTGCCAGCAGCTTTAGCCCCGGACAGGGGACCGGGGAGCTGTTTTTT. Translation: CASSFSPGQGTGELFF.

The gene calls are TRBV2 and TRBJ1-3, with unresolved D. This CDR3 region has 13 residues. Germline loops: CDR1 SNHLY, CDR2 FYNNEI. V lost 4 bases and J 4 bases, leaving 8 bases between the germline ends. The CDR3 loop is CASSALQGNTIYF. The CDR3 coding sequence is TGTGCCAGCAGTGCCCTACAGGGAAACACCATATATTTT.

This chain joins TRBV6-5 and TRBJ2-5; TRBD2 matches at 12 bases. Judging by the DNA end, TRBJ2-7 fits better; the J call may be wrong. The CDR3 loop spans 14 amino acids. Germline CDR1 is MNHEY and CDR2 is SVGAGI. Here the CDR3 DNA reads TGTGCCAGCAGTCGGACTAGCGGGGACCACGAGCAGTACTTC. It encodes CASSRTSGDHEQYF.

This clone occurred once. This chain connects TRBV7-8 to TRBJ2-1, with 10 bases aligning to TRBD2. The CDR3 contains 16 residues. V was pared by 5 bases and J by 3 bases, with 7 bases of the junction left unmatched. Germline CDR1 reads SGHVS; CDR2 reads FQNEAQ. The CDR3 sequence: CASSASPSGGYNEQFF. Here the CDR3 DNA reads TGTGCCAGCAGCGCCAGCCCTAGCGGGGGCTACAATGAGCAGTTCTTC.

The rearrangement links TRBV18 to TRBJ2-7, with 8 bases matching TRBD2. Germline CDR1 KGHSH, CDR2 LQKENI. The CDR3 length is 14 residues. The ends lost 4 bases at V and 0 bases at J; junction bases unmatched: 2. Here the CDR3 DNA reads TGTGCCAGCTCACGCGGGGGGAGCTCCTACGAGCAGTACTTC. Translation: CASSRGGSSYEQYF.